Below are 18 T cell receptor beta chains sequenced from a single sample in a study of blood T cell repertoires in COVID-19. Using immunoSEQ multiplex PCR, the repertoire was profiled, and TCRdb retains in-frame clones only, with some absent. Of roughly 100,000 clones listed, more than 80% were seen once; the top ten hold approximately 12%. Sequencing input: peripheral blood. The origin of the receptors is a human donor in a cohort sampled during active COVID-19.

V and J are TRBV9 and TRBJ2-7; D not certain. Trimming pared 4 bases from V and 7 bases from J, leaving 9 bases between. CDR3 length: 11 amino acids. From germline, CDR1 is SGDLS and CDR2 YYNGEE. The CDR3 DNA sequence: TGTGCCAGCAGCCCGCAAGAGGAGCAGTACTTC. Translating gives CASSPQEEQYF.

This chain connects TRBV4-2 to TRBJ2-6; 9 bases match TRBD1. V shed 2 bases and J 4 bases; nucleotides not matched to a gene: 12. The CDR3 has 19 amino acids. Germline CDR1 is LGHNA and CDR2 is YNFKEQ. The CDR3 spells CASSQLIPGTGSGANVLTF. CDR3 in DNA: TGTGCCAGCAGCCAATTAATTCCAGGGACAGGGAGCGGGGCCAACGTCCTGACTTTC.

The chain is built from TRBV5-1 and TRBJ2-7; TRBD1 aligns across 10 bases. CDR3 length equals 17 residues. Germline V gene data show CDR1 as SGHRS and CDR2 as YFSETQ. V gave up 4 bases and J gave up 4 bases; unmatched junction bases: 14. The CDR3 sequence is CASSPDPPGTGAYEQYF. In nucleotides, the CDR3 is TGCGCCAGCAGCCCGGACCCCCCCGGGACAGGGGCATACGAGCAGTACTTC.

The chain employs TRBV5-1 and TRBJ1-1; maybe TRBD1 (6 bases). From germline, CDR1 is SGHRS and CDR2 YFSETQ. CDR3 length: 15 residues. Between the trimmed V and J ends, which lost 2 bases and 1 base, there was a span of 12 bases. CDR3 protein: CASSLVGGANTEAFF. CDR3 coding DNA: TGCGCCAGCAGCTTAGTCGGGGGGGCGAACACTGAAGCTTTCTTT.

This clone has a single count. The chain has TRBV5-4 and TRBJ1-2; tentatively, D is TRBD1 (5 bases). Germline lookup yields CDR1 SGHNT and CDR2 YYREEE (reference sequence). This CDR3 is built from 15 residues. V lost 4 bases, J lost 4 bases, and 17 bases lay in between. The CDR3 region is CASSVRAEGSYGYTF. The CDR3 bases are TGTGCCAGCAGCGTCCGGGCGGAGGGGAGCTATGGCTACACCTTC.

The chain joins TRBV11-2 to TRBJ1-1; 9 nucleotides agree with TRBD1. Trimming removed 5 bases from V and 7 bases from J; junction bases left unmatched: 5. The CDR3 contains 13 residues. Looked up from germline, CDR1 is SGHAT and CDR2 is FQNNGV. The CDR3 spells CASSAGTGSEAFF. In DNA, the CDR3 is TGTGCCAGCAGCGCTGGGACAGGGAGTGAAGCTTTCTTT. Combining the CDR3 with reference TRBV11-2 and TRBJ1-1 gives the whole variable domain EAGVAQSPRYKIIEKRQSVAFWCNPISGHATLYWYQQILGQGPKLLIQFQNNGVVDDSQLPKDRFSAERLKGVDSTLKIQPAKLEDSAVYLCASSAGTGSEAFFGQGTRLTVV.

The gene calls are TRBV5-1 and TRBJ1-4; tentative D call: TRBD1 (6 bases). The germline V gene encodes CDR1 SGHRS and CDR2 YFSETQ. There are 15 residues in the CDR3. V was cut by 5 bases and J by 3 bases, with 14 bases left in between. CDR3 nucleotide sequence: TGCGCCAGCAGGGTTACAGGGACCCCTAATGAAAAACTGTTTTTT. Translated, it gives CASRVTGTPNEKLFF. Full variable domain (missing parts from reference TRBV5-1 and TRBJ1-4): KAGVTQTPRYLIKTRGQQVTLSCSPISGHRSVSWYQQTPGQGLQFLFEYFSETQRNKGNFPGRFSGRQFSNSRSEMNVSTLELGDSALYLCASRVTGTPNEKLFFGSGTQLSVL.

V and J are TRBV14 and TRBJ1-1; 8 positions agree with TRBD1. The CDR3 is made up of 15 amino acids. Germline CDR1 is SGHDN and CDR2 is FVKESK. V dropped 4 bases and J dropped 0; count of bases not matched to a gene: 4. CDR3 sequence: CASSPRQGLNTEAFF. As DNA, the CDR3 is TGTGCCAGCAGCCCCCGACAGGGGCTGAACACTGAAGCTTTCTTT.

The gene calls are TRBV19 and TRBJ1-2; the D gene is possibly TRBD1 (6 bases). There are 15 residues in the CDR3. Germline V gene lookup returns CDR1 LNHDA and CDR2 SQIVND (reference sequence). Trimming stripped 10 bases from V and 5 bases from J, with 23 bases between. The CDR3 region has the DNA TGTGCCACTACTCCCGGGACACAGGGAAGATATGGCTACACCTTC. Protein: CATTPGTQGRYGYTF.

V and J are TRBV5-4 and TRBJ1-3; no reliable D call. Germline V CDR1 and CDR2: SGHNT, YYREEE (reference sequence). Trimming took 4 bases from V and 2 from J, leaving 10 bases between them. CDR3 size: 14 residues. The CDR3 region is CASSRRGTGNTIYF. Here the CDR3 DNA reads TGTGCCAGCAGCCGGCGGGGTACTGGAAACACCATATATTTT.

The rearrangement links TRBV19 to TRBJ2-2; no clear D. Per germline, CDR1 LNHDA and CDR2 SQIVND (reference sequence). The ends were cut back, 4 bases at V and 3 bases at J, with 3 bases in the middle. This CDR3 has 12 residues. This CDR3 reads CASSTYTGELFF. CDR3 bases: TGTGCCAGTAGTACCTACACCGGGGAGCTGTTTTTT. Looking up the rest from reference TRBV19 and TRBJ2-2 gives the full variable domain: DGGITQSPKYLFRKEGQNVTLSCEQNLNHDAMYWYRQDPGQGLRLIYYSQIVNDFQKGDIAEGYSVSREKKESFPLTVTSAQKNPTAFYLCASSTYTGELFFGEGSRLTVL.

The J gene is TRBJ2-3, the V gene TRBV25-1, with 8 nucleotides matching TRBD2. Germline V gene data show CDR1 as MGHDK and CDR2 as SYGVNS. V trimming: 5 bases; J trimming: 6 bases; junction bases outside the gene matches: 7. The CDR3 runs to 14 residues. This CDR3 is CASSTSGGVDTQYF. CDR3 nucleotides: TGTGCCAGCAGTACCTCCGGGGGGGTGGATACGCAGTATTTT.

The chain recombines TRBV7-9 with TRBJ2-7; 9 bases align to TRBD1. This CDR3 spans 17 amino acids. Germline CDR1 SEHNR, CDR2 FQNEAQ (reference sequence). The V and J ends lost 5 bases and 1 base, in that order; junction bases with no gene match: 12. CDR3 nucleotides: TGTGCCAGCAGCCCAGAGGTCGGACAGGGGCGATCCTACGAGCAGTACTTC. This sequence encodes CASSPEVGQGRSYEQYF.

J is TRBJ1-1 and V is TRBV3-1 (or the pseudogene TRBV3-2), with D perhaps TRBD1 (5 bases). Germline V gene sequence: CDR1 LGHDT, CDR2 YNNKEL (reference sequence). Trimming removed 1 base at V and 1 base at J, with 10 bases between. This CDR3 is 15 amino acids long. The CDR3 sequence: CASSQVGGGNTEAFF. CDR3 bases: TGTGCCAGCAGCCAAGTGGGGGGAGGGAACACTGAAGCTTTCTTT.

This sequence joins TRBV18 and TRBJ2-3, with 11 bases fitting TRBD2. This CDR3 is 17 amino acids long. Germline-derived CDR1 and CDR2 are KGHSH and LQKENI. The junction had 7 bases not matched to a gene; V was cut back by 4 bases and J by 1 base. CDR3 DNA: TGTGCCAGCTCACTACGAGATAGCGGGGGGGGCACAGATACGCAGTATTTT. Translating it yields CASSLRDSGGGTDTQYF.

The chain combines TRBV30 with TRBJ2-7; 10 bases align to TRBD2. The germline CDR1 and CDR2 sequences are GTSNPN and SVGIG (reference sequence). The CDR3 sequence is 15 residues long. V was pared by 0 bases and J by 5 bases, with 7 bases of the junction left unmatched. The CDR3 DNA sequence: TGTGCCTGGAGTGTGGGGACTAGCGATCGCGACGAGCAGTACTTC. Amino acids: CAWSVGTSDRDEQYF.

Here the CDR3 DNA reads TGTGCCAGCAGCGGACAGGGGATGAACACTGAAGCTTTCTTT. Translated, it gives CASSGQGMNTEAFF. This sequence joins TRBV28 and TRBJ1-1; 9 bases map to TRBD1. Germline values: CDR1 MDHEN, CDR2 SYDVKM. This CDR3 comprises 14 residues. J lost 0 bases, V lost 6 bases, and 2 bases had no gene match.

V gene TRBV9 combines with J gene TRBJ2-4, with 15 bases aligning to TRBD2. CDR3 length: 20 residues. The germline V gene encodes CDR1 SGDLS and CDR2 YYNGEE. Unmatched junction bases numbered 11, after V lost 4 bases and J lost 0 bases. CDR3 DNA sequence: TGTGCCAGCAGCCCCGGGGAGGGACTAGCGGGGGGACTAGCCAAAAACATTCAGTACTTC. Translating gives CASSPGEGLAGGLAKNIQYF.